What follows are 16 T cell receptor beta chains derived from one specimen sequenced in a study of CD8 T cells in Susac syndrome. Random hexamers served to reverse transcribe roughly 0.5 to 1 ug RNA. From the immunoSEQ multiplex PCR reads, TCRdb called clonotypes with MiXCR, one entry per CDR3 protein. The table shows approximately 100,000 distinct CDR3 sequences, with approximately 90% occurring only once. Sequenced: CD8+ T cells from PBMCs. These receptor sequences come from a human donor in good health.

The rearrangement uses TRBV20-1 and TRBJ1-2; D is ambiguous. V dropped 6 bases and J dropped 4 bases, with 18 bases sitting between them. CDR1 DFQATT and CDR2 SNEGSKA come from the germline V gene (reference sequence). The CDR3 has 14 residues. CDR3 region: CSASVGGKGYGYTF. CDR3 bases: TGCAGTGCCTCGGTGGGAGGAAAGGGCTATGGCTACACCTTC.

CDR3 residues: CASSVTPTEDTEAFF. DNA for the CDR3: TGTGCCAGCAGCGTAACCCCGACTGAGGACACTGAAGCTTTCTTT. The V call is TRBV9, the J call TRBJ1-1; D gene ambiguous. CDR1 SGDLS and CDR2 YYNGEE come from the germline V gene. The CDR3 has 15 residues. V gave up 1 base and J gave up 3 bases, with 13 bases separating them.

V usage is TRBV4-3 and J usage is TRBJ1-2, with D possibly being TRBD1 (5 bases). The CDR3 contains 15 residues. CDR1 LGHNA and CDR2 YSLEER come from the germline V gene. The germline V and J ends were trimmed by 1 base and 4 bases, with 13 bases remaining between them. Here the CDR3 DNA reads TGCGCCAGCAGCCAAGGGATGGGGGGGGTCTATGGCTACACCTTC. This encodes CASSQGMGGVYGYTF.

This chain uses TRBV7-2 with TRBJ1-3; perhaps TRBD1 as D (5 bases). Germline loops: CDR1 SGHTA, CDR2 FQGNSA. This CDR3 comprises 14 residues. Trimming removed 6 bases from V and 2 bases from J, with 11 bases in between. The CDR3 region has the DNA TGTGCCAGCAGGGGACCCGGGGCTGGAAACACCATATATTTT. Protein: CASRGPGAGNTIYF. The full variable domain, in which reference TRBV7-2 and TRBJ1-3 provide the parts outside the CDR3, is GAGVSQSPSNKVTEKGKDVELRCDPISGHTALYWYRQSLGQGLEFLIYFQGNSAPDKSGLPSDRFSAERTGGSVSTLTIQRTQQEDSAVYLCASRGPGAGNTIYFGEGSWLTVV.

V is TRBV7-9 and J is TRBJ2-3; D may be TRBD2 (6 bases). Deletions cut 5 bases from V and 12 bases from J, with 15 bases between. This CDR3 has 12 amino acids. Germline V gene lookup returns CDR1 SEHNR and CDR2 FQNEAQ (reference sequence). CDR3 sequence reads: CASSAPRGSQYF. The CDR3, as DNA: TGTGCCAGCAGCGCCCCTCGGGGGAGCCAGTATTTT.

The chain combines TRBV12-3 or TRBV12-4 with TRBJ2-2; tentatively, D is TRBD1 (5 bases). The CDR3 runs 13 residues. V dropped 5 bases and J dropped 6 bases, with 10 bases sitting between them. CDR3 region: CASSPTVPGELFF. CDR3 DNA: TGTGCCAGCAGTCCGACAGTACCCGGGGAGCTGTTTTTT.

The V call is TRBV12-3 or TRBV12-4, the J call TRBJ1-5; TRBD1 agrees at 10 bases. The V and J ends lost 7 bases and 5 bases, in that order; junction bases with no gene match: 8. The CDR3 spans 15 residues. CDR3 nucleotide sequence: TGTGCCAGCATTCTGACAGGGGGCCCTGATCAGCCCCAGCATTTT. Its translation is CASILTGGPDQPQHF.

This rearrangement joins TRBV12-3 or TRBV12-4 to TRBJ1-2; D is unclear. The CDR3 extends over 12 amino acids. With 5 bases removed from V and 8 bases from J, the gap between germline ends came to 12 bases. The CDR3 sequence is CASSPRAGGYTF. Here the CDR3 DNA reads TGTGCCAGCAGTCCCCGCGCCGGGGGCTACACCTTC.

V and J are TRBV2 and TRBJ2-4; 7 bases line up with TRBD2. The CDR3 is 18 residues long. J gave up 1 base and V 5 bases, and 14 bases lay outside the gene matches. CDR1 and CDR2 from the germline V gene are SNHLY and FYNNEI. The CDR3 bases are TGTGCCAGCAGTATACTAGCGAGCCAGAGGGTGGCCAAAAACATTCAGTACTTC. This encodes CASSILASQRVAKNIQYF.

DNA of the CDR3: TGTGCCAGCAGTGGACGACAGGGTAGGTGGACTGAAGCTTTCTTT. Protein: CASSGRQGRWTEAFF. The chain uses TRBV6-6 and TRBJ1-1; TRBD1 agrees at 7 bases. CDR1 and CDR2 (germline): MNHNY, SVGAGI (reference sequence). V was clipped by 5 bases and J by 5 bases; unmatched bases: 11. This CDR3 region has 15 residues.

The CDR3 DNA follows: TGCGCCAGCAGCCTCGGACAGACTAATCAGCCCCAGCATTTT. Residues: CASSLGQTNQPQHF. The chain employs TRBV5-1 and TRBJ1-5; a possible D gene is TRBD1 (6 bases). Trimming took off 4 bases at V and 4 bases at J, with 12 bases between the two ends. CDR1 and CDR2 (germline): SGHRS, YFSETQ. This CDR3 contains 14 residues.

The rearrangement links TRBV6-1 to TRBJ1-5; 10 bases match TRBD1. The CDR3 contains 15 residues. CDR1 MNHNS and CDR2 SASEGT come from the germline V gene. V dropped 5 bases and J dropped 3; count of bases not matched to a gene: 4. The CDR3 reads CASSWTGGYNQPQHF. The CDR3 nucleotides are TGTGCCAGCAGTTGGACAGGGGGATACAATCAGCCCCAGCATTTT.

This sequence joins TRBV5-1 and TRBJ1-1; TRBD1 matches at 8 bases. The V segment lost 3 bases and the J segment 11 bases; nucleotides outside the gene matches: 6. The V gene's germline CDR1 is SGHRS and CDR2 YFSETQ. The CDR3 is made up of 12 amino acids. CDR3: CASSYYRGEAFF. CDR3 DNA sequence: TGCGCCAGCAGCTACTACAGGGGGGAGGCTTTCTTT. Full variable domain (rest looked up from reference TRBV5-1 and TRBJ1-1): KAGVTQTPRYLIKTRGQQVTLSCSPISGHRSVSWYQQTPGQGLQFLFEYFSETQRNKGNFPGRFSGRQFSNSRSEMNVSTLELGDSALYLCASSYYRGEAFFGQGTRLTVV.

The chain has TRBV20-1 and TRBJ2-5; 13 positions match TRBD2. This CDR3 contains 16 residues. The ends lost 1 base at V and 5 bases at J; junction bases unmatched: 7. Germline V lookup: CDR1 DFQATT, CDR2 SNEGSKA (reference sequence). CDR3 coding DNA: TGCAGTGCTAGAGCCAGGACTAGCGGGGGAGGGGAGACCCAGTACTTC. Protein sequence: CSARARTSGGGETQYF.

V is TRBV6-2 or TRBV6-3 and J is TRBJ2-2; 7 nucleotides align to TRBD1. V lost 5 bases to trimming and J lost 0 bases; unmatched junction nucleotides: 6. CDR3 size: 16 residues. Germline V lookup: CDR1 MNHEY, CDR2 SVGEGT. CDR3 loop: CASSQIGGANTGELFF. In DNA form, the CDR3 reads TGTGCCAGCAGTCAGATAGGGGGCGCGAACACCGGGGAGCTGTTTTTT.

The CDR3 reads CSVDRAEGTYNEQFF. CDR3 bases: TGCAGCGTTGACCGGGCGGAGGGGACCTACAATGAGCAGTTCTTC. The V gene is TRBV29-1, the J gene TRBJ2-1, with D possibly TRBD2 on 6 matching bases. The CDR3 extends over 15 amino acids. Germline CDR1 and CDR2: SQVTM and ANQGSEA. V was trimmed by 3 bases and J by 2 bases, leaving 14 bases between them.